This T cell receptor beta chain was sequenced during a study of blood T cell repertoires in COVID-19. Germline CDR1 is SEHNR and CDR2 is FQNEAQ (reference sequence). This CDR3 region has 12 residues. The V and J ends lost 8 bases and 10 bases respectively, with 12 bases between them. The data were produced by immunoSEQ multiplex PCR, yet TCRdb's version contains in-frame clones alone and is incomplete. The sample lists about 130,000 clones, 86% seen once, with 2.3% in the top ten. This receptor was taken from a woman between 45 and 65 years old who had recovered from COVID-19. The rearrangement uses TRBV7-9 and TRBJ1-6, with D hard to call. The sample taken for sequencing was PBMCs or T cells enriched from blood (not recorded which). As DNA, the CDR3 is TGTGCCAGCCGCCCCCTGGAGTCACCCCTCCACTTT. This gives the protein CASRPLESPLHF.